This is a list of T cell receptor beta chains from one sample in a study of shared clonotypes between healthy human individuals. Some clones are missing from TCRdb's copy, which holds only in-frame ones; the method was immunoSEQ multiplex PCR. The data contain 2 million to 2.5 million clones, about 92% of them singletons. Sequenced input: naive CD4+ T cells from PBMCs. The source is a man between 18 and 35 years old in good health. Some clones in this sample may be carry-over from other donors' samples. The CDR3 runs from the conserved cysteine through the conserved F or W. D genes are given only for firm matches. Part of the rows lack a size; the others show once, few, many or a class for expanded clones.

TRBJ2-7 TRBD2 TRBV29-1 - CSVSPSSGRIYEQYF TGCAGCGTTTCTCCCTCCAGCGGGAGAATCTACGAGCAGTACTTC
TRBJ2-7 - TRBV11-2 - CASSLALAYEQYF TGTGCCAGCAGCTTAGCTCTAGCCTACGAGCAGTACTTC
TRBJ2-7 - TRBV7-2 - CASSLGLYLSEQYF TGTGCCAGCAGCTTAGGCCTTTATTTATCGGAGCAGTACTTC
TRBJ2-7 TRBD2 TRBV5-1 - CASSAGLAGEYEQYF TGCGCCAGCAGCGCCGGACTAGCGGGAGAATACGAGCAGTACTTC
TRBJ1-1 TRBD1 TRBV6-5 once CASSYSGTGNTEAFF TGTGCCAGCAGTTACTCTGGGACAGGAAACACTGAAGCTTTCTTT
TRBJ2-7 - TRBV5-6 once CASSLFSWGAGEQYF TGTGCCAGCAGCTTGTTCTCATGGGGGGCAGGGGAGCAGTACTTC
TRBJ1-2 TRBD1 TRBV27 few CASSPRDRVGYGYTF TGTGCCAGCAGTCCTAGGGACAGAGTAGGCTATGGCTACACCTTC
TRBJ2-3 - TRBV5-1 - CASGTPSTDTQYF TGCGCCAGCGGGACACCTAGCACAGATACGCAGTATTTT
TRBJ2-6 - TRBV6-1 - CASSIQASGANVLTF TGTGCCAGCAGTATTCAGGCGTCTGGGGCCAACGTCCTGACTTTC
TRBJ2-7 - TRBV28 - CASSIIALSYEQYF TGTGCCAGTTCCATTATAGCCTTATCCTACGAGCAGTACTTC
TRBJ2-3 - TRBV19 - CASSLMTGSPTDTQYF TGTGCCAGTAGTCTTATGACAGGAAGCCCCACAGATACGCAGTATTTT
TRBJ1-1 - TRBV10-3 - CAISESLDTKANTEAFF TGTGCCATCAGTGAGTCTCTGGACACGAAGGCTAACACTGAAGCTTTCTTT
TRBJ1-4 TRBD1 TRBV5-1 - CASSQQGAWEKLFF TGCGCCAGCAGCCAACAGGGGGCTTGGGAAAAACTGTTTTTT
TRBJ2-3 - TRBV5-6 - CASSFRRRGAYTDTQYF TGTGCCAGCAGCTTCCGAAGGAGGGGCGCGTATACAGATACGCAGTATTTT
TRBJ1-5 - TRBV6-6 - CASSDFGPNQPQHF TGTGCCAGCAGTGACTTCGGACCGAATCAGCCCCAGCATTTT
TRBJ2-2 TRBD2 TRBV7-8 - CASTLLLRLATGELFF TGTGCCAGCACCCTACTCTTGAGACTAGCCACCGGGGAGCTGTTTTTT
TRBJ2-2 TRBD2 TRBV6-6 once CASSGGLAYTGELFF TGTGCCAGCAGTGGGGGACTAGCGTACACCGGGGAGCTGTTTTTT
TRBJ1-5 - TRBV19 - CASISQGLAQPQHF TGTGCCAGTATTTCTCAGGGGTTGGCTCAGCCCCAGCATTTT
TRBJ2-7 - TRBV29-1 - CSVGPRSSYEQYF TGCAGCGTCGGACCCAGGAGCTCCTACGAGCAGTACTTC
TRBJ2-5 - TRBV5-4 - CASSLGGALGETQYF TGTGCCAGCAGCTTGGGAGGGGCGCTAGGGGAGACCCAGTACTTC